This T cell receptor beta chain was retrieved from a study of blood T cell repertoires in COVID-19. For the study at large: Spain, Italy and the United States supplied samples that represented acute and convalescent COVID-19. T cells, B-cell-depleted T cells, or PBMCs supplied cDNA or gDNA.

Original methodology: Amplification of reference gene primers was used by the study to estimate nucleated cell counts. The data were produced by immunoSEQ multiplex PCR, yet TCRdb's version contains in-frame clones alone and is incomplete. That table is the source of V, J and clone size, and D and trimming were worked out from the DNA. The profile shows over 150,000 clones, around 90% of them singletons. Enrollment of patients from Seattle took place during active infection, with longitudinal follow-up. This TCR was sampled from a man aged 60-69 years with COVID-19, enrolled during active disease. Sequencing input: peripheral blood.

In nucleotides, the CDR3 is TGTGCCAGTAGTCCTTCGAGCGGGAGGTTCGGAGAGACCCAGTACTTC. It codes for CASSPSSGRFGETQYF. The genes are TRBV19 and TRBJ2-5, with 9 positions matching TRBD2. Looked up from germline, CDR1 is LNHDA and CDR2 is SQIVND (reference sequence). The ends lost 5 bases at V and 4 bases at J; junction bases unmatched: 11. The CDR3 is 16 residues long.